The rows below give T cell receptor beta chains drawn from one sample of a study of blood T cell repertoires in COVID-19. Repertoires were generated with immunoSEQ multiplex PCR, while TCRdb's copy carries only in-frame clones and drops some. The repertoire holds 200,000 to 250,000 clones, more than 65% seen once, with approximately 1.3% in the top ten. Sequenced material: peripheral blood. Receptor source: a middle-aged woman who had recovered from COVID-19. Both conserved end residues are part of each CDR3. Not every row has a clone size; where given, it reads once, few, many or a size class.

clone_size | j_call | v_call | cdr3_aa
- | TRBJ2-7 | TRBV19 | CATTPGQGSYEQYF
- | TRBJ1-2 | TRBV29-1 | CSVIDSNYGYTF
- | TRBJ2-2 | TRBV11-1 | CASTKRGGGELFF
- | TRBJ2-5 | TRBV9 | CASSVGRGLGQETQYF
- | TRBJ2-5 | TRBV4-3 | CASSHDGTGAEETQYF
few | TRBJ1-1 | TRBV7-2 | CASSFYTATVNTEAFF
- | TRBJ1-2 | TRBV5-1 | CASSLEGQGFFGGYTF
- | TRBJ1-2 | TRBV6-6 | CASSYDKPNYGYTF
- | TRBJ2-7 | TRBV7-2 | CASSFFERGGSHEQYF
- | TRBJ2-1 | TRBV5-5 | CASSLAQGDQFF
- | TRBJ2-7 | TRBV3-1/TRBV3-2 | CASSQVYEGVRHEQYF
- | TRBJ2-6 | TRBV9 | CASSVAVGQKYSGANVLTF
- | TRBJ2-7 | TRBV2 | CASSITYEQYF
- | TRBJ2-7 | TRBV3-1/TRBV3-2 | CASSQKEAYEQYF
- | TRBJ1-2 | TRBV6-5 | CASIGSSVWGAGYTF
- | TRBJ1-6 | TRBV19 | CASSQDNSPLHF
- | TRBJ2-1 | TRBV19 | CASSPLIVTYNEQFF
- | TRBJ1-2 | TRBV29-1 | CSAYRDSSRGGYTF
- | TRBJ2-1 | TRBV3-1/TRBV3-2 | CASSHGGDEQFF
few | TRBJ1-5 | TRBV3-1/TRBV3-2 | CASSHYGDNQPQHF
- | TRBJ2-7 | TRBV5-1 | CASSLNTGDEQYF
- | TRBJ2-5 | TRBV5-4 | CASSFDRIQETQYF
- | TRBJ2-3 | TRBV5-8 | CASSLFWTGTFTDTQYF